The rows below give T cell receptor beta chains drawn from one sample of a study of cytomegalovirus exposure and HLA in healthy donors. Profiling relied on immunoSEQ multiplex PCR, and the TCRdb table lists in-frame clones only, not all of them. The sample has 150,000 to 200,000 clones, around 82% seen once; the top ten hold less than 15%. Sequencing input: PBMCs. These receptors all come from a woman in her twenties or thirties in good health and CMV-seropositive. CDR3s include the opening cysteine and the closing phenylalanine or tryptophan. D genes are given only for firm matches. Clone sizes are given selectively: once, few, many, or a class where the clone is expanded.

TRBJ1-5 | NA | TRBD1 | TRBV10-3 | TGTGCCATCAGTGAGCGGACAGGGGGCGCGGGTCAGCCCCAGCATTTT | CAISERTGGAGQPQHF
TRBJ2-1 | NA | TRBD2 | TRBV9 | TGTGCCAGCAGCGTCCTTAGCGGGAGGGCCCATGAGCAGTTCTTC | CASSVLSGRAHEQFF
TRBJ2-7 | NA | TRBD2 | TRBV11-1 | TGTGCCAGCAGCCCGGGACTAGCGGGAGGATACGAGCAGTACTTC | CASSPGLAGGYEQYF
TRBJ2-7 | NA | TRBD2 | TRBV6-5 | TGTGCCAGCAGCTCCACTAGCGGGTATGCCTACGAGCAGTACTTC | CASSSTSGYAYEQYF
TRBJ1-5 | NA | TRBD1 | TRBV27 | TGTGCCAGCAGTCCCGGGACAGAGATCACGCCCCAGCATTTT | CASSPGTEITPQHF
TRBJ2-3 | NA | TRBD2 | TRBV4-2 | TGTGCCAGCAGCCAAGAAACTAGCGGGAGCACAGATACGCAGTATTTT | CASSQETSGSTDTQYF
TRBJ2-7 | NA | NA | TRBV28 | TGTGCCAGCAGTTTGGGGACTCCCGGAGACGAGCAGTACTTC | CASSLGTPGDEQYF
TRBJ2-7 | NA | NA | TRBV29-1 | TGCAGCGTTGAAGACGACGAGCAGTACTTC | CSVEDDEQYF
TRBJ2-6 | NA | NA | TRBV13 | TGTGCCAGCAGCTATATCGGGGCCAACGTCCTGACTTTC | CASSYIGANVLTF
TRBJ1-2 | few | NA | TRBV6-6 | TGTGCCAGCAGTTCAGTCAGGGCGGAGAGTGGCTACACCTTC | CASSSVRAESGYTF
TRBJ2-7 | NA | NA | TRBV13 | TGTGCCAGCAGCTTCGCGGGGGCGCACTACGAGCAGTACTTC | CASSFAGAHYEQYF